Sequencing of this TCR beta chain was carried out in a study of shared clonotypes between healthy human individuals. Background on the study: The study drew on a couple of women and a few men aged 18 to 49 as donors. The study, taken as a whole, reports: Sorted-subset sequencing, rarefaction showed, was incomplete despite large depth.

Samples underwent the assay at deep level. Assay used: immunoSEQ multiplex PCR; TCRdb lists only in-frame clones, some missing. Of around 2,100,000 clones in the sample, about 95% were seen once. CD45RO negativity and positive selection for CCR7 defined naive CD8 cells, a population that excluded terminally differentiated effector memory CD45RA+ cells. Turning to this clone: The antigen is not known.

Sample: naive CD8+ T cells sorted from blood. The receptor comes from a man between 18 and 35 years old in good health.

The CDR3 coding sequence is TGTGCCTGGGACCCCCCCGAGGGGACCCAGTACTTC. Its protein is CAWDPPEGTQYF. This chain connects TRBV30 to TRBJ2-5, with a tentative D call TRBD2 (5 bases). Germline CDR1 and CDR2: GTSNPN and SVGIG (reference sequence). V lost 5 bases and J 7 bases, leaving 14 bases between the germline ends. CDR3 size: 12 residues.